The 21 T cell receptor beta chains below were found in one sample sequenced in a study of T cell changes during pregnancy in multiple sclerosis. The data were produced by immunoSEQ multiplex PCR, yet TCRdb's version contains in-frame clones alone and is incomplete. This table has 55,000 to 85,000 clones, about 94% appearing once. The sample was peripheral blood, taken in the third trimester of pregnancy. The receptors come from a female donor with multiple sclerosis, enrolled in a pregnancy study.

The J gene is TRBJ2-1, the V gene TRBV18; weak D call: TRBD1 (6 bases). Germline V CDR1 and CDR2: KGHSH, LQKENI. Trimming pared 1 base from V and 7 bases from J, leaving 17 bases between. The CDR3 totals 16 residues. CDR3 nucleotide sequence: TGTGCCAGCTCACCACAGTGGGCAGGGGTAGAGAATGAGCAGTTCTTC. It codes for CASSPQWAGVENEQFF.

This clone was observed once. J is TRBJ2-7 and V is TRBV6-6, with D hard to call. The germline CDR1 and CDR2 sequences are MNHNY and SVGAGI (reference sequence). The CDR3 runs to 14 residues. Trimming left V 6 bases short and J 0 bases short, with 12 bases between. The CDR3 nucleotides read TGTGCCAGCAGCCGGGTGCTAGGCTCCTACGAGCAGTACTTC. This gives the protein CASSRVLGSYEQYF.

The genes are TRBV9 and TRBJ2-3; tentatively, D is TRBD1 (6 bases). CDR3 length: 15 residues. CDR1 is SGDLS and CDR2 is YYNGEE in the germline V gene. Trimming pared 4 bases from V and 0 bases from J, leaving 12 bases between. DNA for the CDR3: TGTGCCAGCAGCCCCCGGACAGAAAGCACAGATACGCAGTATTTT. As protein: CASSPRTESTDTQYF.

This chain joins TRBV11-2 and TRBJ2-7; 14 positions match TRBD2. Per the germline V gene, CDR1 is SGHAT and CDR2 is FQNNGV. CDR3 length equals 15 residues. With V trimmed by 2 bases and J by 6 bases, 3 bases remained unmatched. CDR3 coding DNA: TGTGCCAGCAGCTTACGGACTAGCGGGGGGCTCGAGCAGTACTTC. Residues: CASSLRTSGGLEQYF.

The chain links TRBV15 to TRBJ1-1; tentative D call: TRBD1 (5 bases). The CDR3 is made up of 14 amino acids. Germline V gene data show CDR1 as LNHNV and CDR2 as YYDKDF (reference sequence). Trimming took off 5 bases at V and 1 base at J, with 11 bases between the two ends. CDR3 in amino acids: CATSGQTGNTEAFF. In DNA, the CDR3 is TGTGCCACCAGCGGACAAACAGGGAACACTGAAGCTTTCTTT.

Of note for this clone: This CDR3 is also generated by other DNA sequences in the sample. The rearrangement links TRBV7-2 to TRBJ2-7, with TRBD2 as a possible D gene (5 bases). Between the trimmed V and J ends, which lost 2 bases and 2 bases, there was a span of 10 bases. This CDR3 region has 14 residues. Germline lookup yields CDR1 SGHTA and CDR2 FQGNSA. This CDR3 is CASSLRLAAYEQYF. CDR3 DNA: TGTGCCAGCAGCTTAAGGCTAGCAGCCTACGAGCAGTACTTC. The variable domain in full, with the rest retrieved from reference TRBV7-2 and TRBJ2-7, is GAGVSQSPSNKVTEKGKDVELRCDPISGHTALYWYRQSLGQGLEFLIYFQGNSAPDKSGLPSDRFSAERTGGSVSTLTIQRTQQEDSAVYLCASSLRLAAYEQYFGPGTRLTVT.

The chain recombines TRBV7-2 with TRBJ2-3, with D perhaps TRBD1 (5 bases). The CDR3 has 15 residues. Germline CDR1 and CDR2: SGHTA and FQGNSA. V was shortened by 5 bases and J by 4 bases, with 16 bases between the two germline ends. CDR3 amino acids: CASSPQGLRPDTQYF. DNA of the CDR3: TGTGCCAGCAGCCCGCAGGGCCTCCGACCAGATACGCAGTATTTT.

The chain couples TRBV19 to TRBJ1-5; 10 bases match TRBD1. CDR1 LNHDA and CDR2 SQIVND come from the germline V gene (reference sequence). The CDR3 extends over 15 amino acids. V lost 11 bases to trimming and J lost 6 bases; unmatched junction nucleotides: 13. The CDR3 coding sequence is TGTGCCGGATCCGGGACAGGGGTTCTCGGTCAGCCCCAGCATTTT. Its protein product is CAGSGTGVLGQPQHF.

This clone was seen just once. Here the CDR3 reads CASSRDFTSTDTQYF. CDR3 sequence (DNA): TGTGCCAGCAGCCGGGACTTCACTAGCACAGATACGCAGTATTTT. The chain combines TRBV7-2 with TRBJ2-3; D might be TRBD2 (6 bases). The V and J ends lost 5 bases and 0 bases respectively, with 12 bases between them. The germline V gene has CDR1 SGHTA and CDR2 FQGNSA. The CDR3 extends over 15 amino acids.

The chain combines TRBV4-1 with TRBJ2-7; TRBD1 is a possible D gene (6 bases). The CDR3 extends over 13 amino acids. The germline V and J ends were trimmed by 2 bases and 3 bases, with 8 bases remaining between them. Germline V gene sequence: CDR1 MGHRA, CDR2 YSYEKL. The CDR3: CASSQFRGYEQYF. DNA for the CDR3: TGCGCCAGCAGCCAATTCAGGGGCTACGAGCAGTACTTC.

The rearrangement links TRBV19 to TRBJ1-1; unclear D gene. This CDR3 contains 15 residues. Trimming stripped 3 bases from V and 1 base from J, with 12 bases between. CDR1 and CDR2 from the germline V gene are LNHDA and SQIVND (reference sequence). CDR3 DNA: TGTGCCAGTAGTATTCCCAGGTCCCAGAACACTGAAGCTTTCTTT. Translating it yields CASSIPRSQNTEAFF.

The chain is built from TRBV2 and TRBJ2-5; D remains ambiguous. V lost 2 bases, J lost 0 bases, and 4 bases lay in between. This CDR3 region has 13 residues. CDR1 is SNHLY and CDR2 is FYNNEI in the germline V gene. The CDR3 protein is CASSENNQETQYF. In nucleotides, the CDR3 is TGTGCCAGCAGTGAAAACAACCAAGAGACCCAGTACTTC.

The chain couples TRBV30 to TRBJ2-5, with unresolved D. Trimming removed 3 bases at V and 3 bases at J, with 8 bases between. This CDR3 has 12 amino acids. Germline CDR1 GTSNPN, CDR2 SVGIG (reference sequence). CDR3 residues: CAWRLLKETQYF. CDR3 DNA: TGTGCCTGGAGACTATTGAAAGAGACCCAGTACTTC.

J is TRBJ2-1 and V is TRBV30; TRBD2 matches 10 bases. There are 16 residues in the CDR3. Trimming took 4 bases from V and 8 from J; bases not matched to a gene: 14. Germline loops: CDR1 GTSNPN, CDR2 SVGIG (reference sequence). The CDR3 DNA reads as TGTGCCTGGATCCCCCAGCGGGGGGGCCTAGGCCATGAGCAGTTCTTC. It translates to CAWIPQRGGLGHEQFF.

The chain combines TRBV5-6 with TRBJ1-6, with D tentatively TRBD1 (5 bases). The CDR3 contains 16 residues. From germline, CDR1 is SGHDT and CDR2 YYEEEE. The V end lost 4 bases, the J end lost 1 base, and 12 bases lay between the germline ends. The CDR3 loop reads CASSKDTLSYNSPLHF. In DNA form, the CDR3 reads TGTGCCAGCAGCAAGGACACATTATCCTATAATTCACCCCTCCACTTT.

The gene calls are TRBV7-6 and TRBJ2-5, with 10 bases matching TRBD2. This CDR3 is 19 amino acids long. Germline loops: CDR1 SGHVS, CDR2 FNYEAQ. The V gene end was trimmed by 1 base and the J gene end by 2 bases; junction bases not matched to a gene: 13. CDR3 sequence: CASSLGFPPGLAIQETQYF. CDR3 DNA: TGTGCCAGCAGCTTAGGGTTCCCCCCGGGACTAGCGATTCAAGAGACCCAGTACTTC.

The chain is built from TRBV6-6 and TRBJ2-3, with 11 positions matching TRBD2. Trimming removed 6 bases from V and 4 bases from J; junction bases left unmatched: 9. Germline V CDR1 and CDR2: MNHNY, SVGAGI (reference sequence). The CDR3 covers 16 residues. The CDR3: CASRPRLAGKADTQYF. The CDR3 coding sequence is TGTGCCAGCAGACCCAGACTAGCGGGGAAGGCAGATACGCAGTATTTT.

The chain employs TRBV2 and TRBJ1-1; 8 nucleotides line up with TRBD1. With 8 bases clipped from V and 4 bases from J, the junction kept 3 bases outside the gene matches. CDR3 length equals 12 residues. Germline V gives CDR1 SNHLY, CDR2 FYNNEI. The CDR3 region has the DNA TGTGCCAGCTCAACAGGGGGCACTGAAGCTTTCTTT. Encoded protein: CASSTGGTEAFF.

On this clone: Different DNA sequences within this sample yield the same CDR3. The J gene is TRBJ1-1, the V gene TRBV29-1, with 8 bases fitting TRBD1. Germline V gives CDR1 SQVTM, CDR2 ANQGSEA. Unmatched junction bases numbered 6, after V lost 7 bases and J lost 2 bases. This CDR3 contains 13 residues. DNA of the CDR3: TGCAGCGCCGACAGGGGATTAAACACTGAAGCTTTCTTT. This encodes CSADRGLNTEAFF.

The chain recombines TRBV5-1 with TRBJ2-7, with 7 bases aligning to TRBD1. The germline CDR1 and CDR2 sequences are SGHRS and YFSETQ. The CDR3 runs 12 residues. With 3 bases clipped from V and 3 bases from J, the junction kept 0 bases outside the gene matches. This chain's CDR3 is CASSSGGYEQYF. For the CDR3, the DNA is TGCGCCAGCAGCTCAGGGGGCTACGAGCAGTACTTC.

Note on this clone: A read error may account for a junction end that differs from germline. The J gene is TRBJ2-5, the V gene TRBV20-1; D might be TRBD2 (6 bases). In germline, CDR1 is DFQATT, CDR2 SNEGSKA (reference sequence). This CDR3 has 11 residues. CDR3 nucleotides: TGCAGTGCTAGGACGGGGGAGATCCAGTACTTC. Amino acid sequence: CSARTGEIQYF.